This TCR beta chain was sequenced for a study of T cell changes during pregnancy in multiple sclerosis. TCRdb's copy holds only in-frame clones and misses some; the assay was immunoSEQ multiplex PCR. This table holds over 25,000 clones, over 80% found once. The CDR3 sequence is 16 residues long. The V gene's germline CDR1 is MDHEN and CDR2 SYDVKM. Trimming took 4 bases from V and 4 from J; bases not matched to a gene: 5. The sequence was collected from a female donor with multiple sclerosis, enrolled in a pregnancy study. The sequences come from CD8+ T cells from peripheral blood mononuclear cells, collected before pregnancy. The chain has TRBV28 and TRBJ2-1, with 12 nucleotides matching TRBD2. The CDR3 region has the DNA TGTGCCAGCAGTTCCCGGACTAGCGGGGCATACAATGAGCAGTTCTTC. Its protein is CASSSRTSGAYNEQFF.